Sequencing of this T cell receptor (beta chain) was carried out in a study of somatic mutations in cytotoxic T cells in rheumatoid arthritis. Study-level results: Age-matched healthy controls and rheumatoid arthritis patients had CD8+ T-cell clonality that did not differ significantly. For patients with rheumatoid arthritis, CD8+ clonality went up with age, while healthy controls showed no such change.

Under the authors' procedure: Matches to published virus-specific TCRB sequences were rare among patient CD8+ clones larger than 1%. Profiling relied on immunoSEQ multiplex PCR, and the TCRdb table lists in-frame clones only, not all of them. That table supplies the V and J calls and clone size; D and trimming were determined from the DNA. The sample shows about 18,000 clones, 68% of them seen only once. The CDR3 runs 16 residues. Trimming took off 6 bases at V and 0 bases at J, with 16 bases between the two ends. CDR1 is MNHEY and CDR2 is SMNVEV in the germline V gene (reference sequence). As concerns this clone: Antigen: not known.

This sequence originates from an adult with rheumatoid arthritis. The specimen was CD8+ T cells sorted from blood. The rearrangement joins TRBV27 to TRBJ2-3; D remains unclear. Here the CDR3 DNA reads TGTGCCAGCAGCCTTATGACTCCTCCAAGCACAGATACGCAGTATTTT. Residues: CASSLMTPPSTDTQYF.